These 10 T cell receptor beta chains were all obtained from the same sample, sequenced in a study of early T cells in non-severe SARS-CoV-2 infection. TCRdb reprocessed the 5' RACE reads with MiXCR, giving one entry per CDR3 protein. The sample shows around 67,000 distinct CDR3 sequences, about an eighth of them seen only once. Sequencing was performed on whole blood. These receptor sequences come from an adult who was a healthcare worker with PCR-confirmed SARS-CoV-2 infection or an uninfected control (not recorded which).

This clonotype qualifies as medium-sized. The chain couples TRBV20-1 to TRBJ2-2; D is perhaps TRBD1 or TRBD2 (6 bases each). Germline V gene lookup returns CDR1 DFQATT and CDR2 SNEGSKA (reference sequence). Deletions cut 0 bases from V and 2 bases from J, with 7 bases between. The CDR3 totals 14 residues. CDR3 nucleotides: TGCAGTGCTAGAGAGGGGGGCAACACCGGGGAGCTGTTTTTT. As protein: CSAREGGNTGELFF.

The V gene is TRBV28, the J gene TRBJ1-2; D is perhaps TRBD1 (5 bases). Per the germline V gene, CDR1 is MDHEN and CDR2 is SYDVKM. V was shortened by 4 bases and J by 7 bases, with 13 bases between the two germline ends. CDR3 size: 13 residues. The CDR3 region is CASSYGTPGGYTF. As DNA, the CDR3 is TGTGCCAGCAGTTACGGGACCCCCGGTGGCTACACCTTC.

This clonotype was counted at least ten times. This rearrangement joins TRBV18 to TRBJ1-1; D gene ambiguous. Germline V lookup: CDR1 KGHSH, CDR2 LQKENI. Trimming left V 3 bases short and J 4 bases short, with 12 bases between. The CDR3 consists of 14 residues. CDR3 nucleotide sequence: TGTGCCAGCTCACCCCCCTCGGCGAGCACTGAAGCTTTCTTT. Its protein is CASSPPSASTEAFF.

The gene calls are TRBV29-1 and TRBJ2-7, with D unresolved. The CDR3 has 11 amino acids. Germline V CDR1 and CDR2: SQVTM, ANQGSEA. The V end lost 6 bases, the J end lost 3 bases, and 9 bases lay between the germline ends. DNA of the CDR3: TGCAGCGTGGATATTAGCTACGAGCAGTACTTC. Its translation: CSVDISYEQYF.

V is TRBV5-6 and J is TRBJ2-3, with D possibly being TRBD2 (5 bases). CDR1 and CDR2 from the germline V gene are SGHDT and YYEEEE. The CDR3 is made up of 13 amino acids. V lost 1 base and J 6 bases, leaving 9 bases between the germline ends. In DNA form, the CDR3 reads TGTGCCAGCAGCTTGATTAGGGAGGATACGCAGTATTTT. It specifies CASSLIREDTQYF.

In this sample, this clonotype turned up a few times. The chain has TRBV28 and TRBJ2-7; D unclear. CDR1 and CDR2 from the germline V gene are MDHEN and SYDVKM. V lost 4 bases to trimming and J lost 4 bases, with 14 bases between them. The CDR3 sequence is 14 residues long. The CDR3 loop is CASSSLETYYEQYF. The CDR3 region has the DNA TGTGCCAGCAGTTCCTTAGAAACCTATTACGAGCAGTACTTC.

This clonotype was seen repeatedly, ten times or more. The chain has TRBV29-1 and TRBJ1-1; 10 nucleotides agree with TRBD1. The junction had 5 bases not matched to a gene; V was cut back by 6 bases and J by 4 bases. Germline CDR1 and CDR2: SQVTM and ANQGSEA. CDR3 length equals 13 residues. The CDR3 spells CSVRQGAGTEAFF. As DNA, the CDR3 is TGCAGCGTCAGACAGGGGGCTGGCACTGAAGCTTTCTTT.

This clonotype was counted at least ten times. The rearrangement joins TRBV20-1 to TRBJ1-5; D is unclear. CDR1 and CDR2 (germline): DFQATT, SNEGSKA (reference sequence). This CDR3 region has 13 residues. Trimming removed 3 bases from V and 7 bases from J, with 13 bases in between. This CDR3 reads CSASWSREQPQHF. Here the CDR3 DNA reads TGCAGTGCTAGTTGGTCTCGGGAGCAGCCCCAGCATTTT.

This clonotype was seen many times. The chain combines TRBV4-2 with TRBJ2-3; D uncertain. The V and J ends lost 1 base and 5 bases respectively, with 7 bases between them. CDR1 is LGHNA, CDR2 YNFKEQ, per germline. The CDR3 runs to 13 residues. In nucleotides, the CDR3 is TGTGCCAGCAGCCAAGCCCAAAGAGATACGCAGTATTTT. Translation gives CASSQAQRDTQYF.

The genes are TRBV29-1 and TRBJ2-1, with D possibly TRBD1 on 5 matching bases. Germline loops: CDR1 SQVTM, CDR2 ANQGSEA. V lost 4 bases, J lost 0 bases, and 7 bases lay in between. The CDR3 extends over 13 amino acids. CDR3 coding DNA: TGCAGCGTTGGGGGCAGCTCCTACAATGAGCAGTTCTTC. Its protein product is CSVGGSSYNEQFF.